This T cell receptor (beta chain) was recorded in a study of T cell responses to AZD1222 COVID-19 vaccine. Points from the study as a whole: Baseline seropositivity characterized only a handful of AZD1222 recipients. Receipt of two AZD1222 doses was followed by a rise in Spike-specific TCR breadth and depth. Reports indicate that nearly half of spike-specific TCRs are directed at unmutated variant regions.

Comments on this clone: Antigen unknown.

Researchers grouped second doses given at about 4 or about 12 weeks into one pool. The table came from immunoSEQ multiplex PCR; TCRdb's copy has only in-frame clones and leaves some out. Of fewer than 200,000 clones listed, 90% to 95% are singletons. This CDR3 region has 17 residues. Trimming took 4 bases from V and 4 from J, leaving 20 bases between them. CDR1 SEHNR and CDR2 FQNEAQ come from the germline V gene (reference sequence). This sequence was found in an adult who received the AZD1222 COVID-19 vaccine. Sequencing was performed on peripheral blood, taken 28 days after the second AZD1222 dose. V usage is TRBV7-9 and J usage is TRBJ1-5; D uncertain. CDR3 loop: CASSSEFEVWENQPQHF. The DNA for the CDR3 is TGTGCCAGCAGCTCAGAGTTTGAGGTATGGGAAAATCAGCCCCAGCATTTT.